The rows below give T cell receptor beta chains drawn from one sample of a study of cytotoxic CD8 clonotypes in ibrutinib-treated CLL. The method was immunoSEQ multiplex PCR; TCRdb's version includes in-frame clones alone and lacks a portion of them. The profile shows nearly 300,000 clones, around 69% of them singletons. The material was PBMCs, obtained at disease progression, from a patient treated with ibrutinib. The receptors originated from a human donor with chronic lymphocytic leukemia. The CDR3 runs from the conserved cysteine through the conserved F or W. The D gene is left open where the match is weak. Size is stated for part of the rows, as once, few or many counts, or as a class when the clone is expanded.

J gene	V gene	D gene	clone size	CDR3 DNA	CDR3 protein
TRBJ2-2	TRBV4-3	NA	NA	TGCGCCAGCAGCCAGCAAGCGGCGGGGAACACCGGGGAGCTGTTTTTT	CASSQQAAGNTGELFF
TRBJ1-1	TRBV7-9	TRBD1	NA	TGTGCCAGCAGCCCCCAAGACACGCCGACAGGGAAGGGCACTGAAGCTTTCTTT	CASSPQDTPTGKGTEAFF
TRBJ2-2	TRBV7-9	NA	once	TGTGCCAGCAGCTCGCGTGTCGGGGCAGGTGGGGAGCTGTTTTTT	CASSSRVGAGGELFF
TRBJ2-6	TRBV19	TRBD1	NA	TGTGCCAGTAGTATTATGGACAGGGGTTGGTCCCTCTCTGGGGCCAACGTCCTGACTTTC	CASSIMDRGWSLSGANVLTF
TRBJ2-3	TRBV7-9	NA	once	TGTGCCAGCCGGGACTGGATACGCACAGATACGCAGTATTTT	CASRDWIRTDTQYF
TRBJ2-2	TRBV7-9	NA	once	TGTGCCAGCAGCCAGATGGGCCTCCGGAACACCGGGGAGCTGTTTTTT	CASSQMGLRNTGELFF
TRBJ1-2	TRBV15	NA	few	TGTGCCACCAGCCCGCTGGGGGGAAATGGCTATGGCTACACCTTC	CATSPLGGNGYGYTF
TRBJ2-7	TRBV9	NA	NA	TGTGCCAGCAGCATAAACCCGCAGGGCTACGAGCAGTACTTC	CASSINPQGYEQYF
TRBJ2-7	TRBV6-4	TRBD1	NA	TGTGCCAGCAGTGACGGGACAGGGACCGTGGGAGCCTACGAGCAGTACTTC	CASSDGTGTVGAYEQYF
TRBJ2-2	TRBV29-1	TRBD1	NA	TGCAGCGTTGAAGATCCAGGACAGGTTAACACCGGGGAGCTGTTTTTT	CSVEDPGQVNTGELFF
TRBJ2-3	TRBV18	NA	NA	TGTGCCAGCTCACCACTAGGGACAGATACGCAGTATTTT	CASSPLGTDTQYF
TRBJ2-1	TRBV5-4	NA	NA	TGTGCCAGCAGCTTGATGGGGACCTACAATGAGCAGTTCTTC	CASSLMGTYNEQFF
TRBJ2-7	TRBV18	TRBD1	NA	TGTGCCAGCTCACGAGGGACAGGGGGAGTTTACGAGCAGTACTTC	CASSRGTGGVYEQYF
TRBJ2-4	TRBV5-4	TRBD2	NA	TGTGCCAGCAGCTTAGCTAGCGGAGTAGCCAAAAACATTCAGTACTTC	CASSLASGVAKNIQYF
TRBJ2-1	TRBV9	TRBD2	NA	TGTGCCAGCAGCCCGCTTGCCGGGACTAGCGGATACAATGAGCAGTTCTTC	CASSPLAGTSGYNEQFF
TRBJ2-3	TRBV10-3	NA	NA	TGTGCCATCAGTGGGCCAGGGAGTAAGTCAGATACGCAGTATTTT	CAISGPGSKSDTQYF
TRBJ2-7	TRBV6-5	NA	NA	TGTGCCAGCAGTTACTGGAGGACTTACGAGCAGTACTTC	CASSYWRTYEQYF
TRBJ2-7	TRBV29-1	TRBD1	NA	TGCAGCGTTGAATCCCCAGGGGGATCTTCGGGTTACGAGCAGTACTTC	CSVESPGGSSGYEQYF
TRBJ2-7	TRBV10-1	NA	few	TGCGCCAGCAGTGAGTCCTTCCCTAGCTACGAGCAGTACTTC	CASSESFPSYEQYF
TRBJ2-7	TRBV2	NA	NA	TGTGCCAGCAGTGTCCCAGGCTACGAGCAGTACTTC	CASSVPGYEQYF
TRBJ2-5	TRBV7-7	TRBD1	NA	TGTGCCAGCAGCTTAGGGACAGGGGCGGGCGAAGAGACCCAGTACTTC	CASSLGTGAGEETQYF
TRBJ2-7	TRBV5-6	TRBD2	NA	TGTGCCAGCAGCTCCACCGGGACTAGCGACCCCTACGAGCAGTACTTC	CASSSTGTSDPYEQYF
TRBJ1-6	TRBV5-6	TRBD1	NA	TGTGCCAGCAGCTTGAGGCAGGGGGCAGGATCACCCCTCCACTTT	CASSLRQGAGSPLHF
TRBJ2-7	TRBV7-6	NA	NA	TGTGCCAGCAGCTTAGGGGGGGCTACCTACGAGCAGTACTTC	CASSLGGATYEQYF
TRBJ1-2	TRBV6-5	NA	NA	TGTGCCAGCAGTTACTCCGGGACGGCGTACTATGGCTACACCTTC	CASSYSGTAYYGYTF
TRBJ2-3	TRBV7-2	TRBD2	NA	TGTGCCAGCAGCCCACCAAAGACTAGCGCGGCAGATACGCAGTATTTT	CASSPPKTSAADTQYF
TRBJ2-3	TRBV29-1	TRBD2	NA	TGCAGCGTTGAGTTGGGACTAGCGGGATTAGCGGATACGCAGTATTTT	CSVELGLAGLADTQYF
TRBJ1-1	TRBV6-5	NA	NA	TGTGCCACGGGATGGATGAACACTGAAGCTTTCTTT	CATGWMNTEAFF
TRBJ2-3	TRBV18	NA	NA	TGTGCCAGCTCACCAGTCCTGGGTACTAGCACAGATACGCAGTATTTT	CASSPVLGTSTDTQYF
TRBJ1-6	TRBV4-2	TRBD1	NA	TGTGCCAGCAGCCCCGGGAGAGGGACAGGGGAGCCCTCCTATAATTCACCCCTCCACTTT	CASSPGRGTGEPSYNSPLHF
TRBJ2-5	TRBV7-9	NA	NA	TGTGCCAGCATACAACCAGGGGATCGAGAGACCCAGTACTTC	CASIQPGDRETQYF
TRBJ2-7	TRBV5-1	TRBD1	NA	TGCGCCAGCAGCCTGGGACAGGGGAAATCCGAGCAGTACTTC	CASSLGQGKSEQYF
TRBJ2-7	TRBV7-8	NA	NA	TGTGCCAGCAGCTTAGAACAGGGTTGGGGTTCCTACGAGCAGTACTTC	CASSLEQGWGSYEQYF
TRBJ2-4	TRBV5-1	TRBD1	NA	TGCGCCAGCAGCTCTGAGAAGGGACAGGGGGCTTTTTTGGAGTGGGCCAAAAACATTCAGTACTTC	CASSSEKGQGAFLEWAKNIQYF
TRBJ2-2	TRBV7-6	TRBD2	NA	TGTGCCAGCAGCATTAGCGGGAGAGACACCGGGGAGCTGTTTTTT	CASSISGRDTGELFF
TRBJ1-5	TRBV13	NA	NA	TGTGCCAGCAGCTTAGCCCCAGGATTTAATCAGCCCCAGCATTTT	CASSLAPGFNQPQHF
TRBJ1-5	TRBV5-8	NA	NA	TGTGCCAGCAGCTTTTTGGACGGAGGGAGCAATCAGCCCCAGCATTTT	CASSFLDGGSNQPQHF
TRBJ2-7	TRBV29-1	TRBD1	few	TGCAGCGTTGGGCGGTCAGGGGGCGTTTACGAGCAGTACTTC	CSVGRSGGVYEQYF
TRBJ2-1	TRBV18	TRBD1	few	TGTGCCAGCTCACCATGGACAGGCTCCTACAATGAGCAGTTCTTC	CASSPWTGSYNEQFF
TRBJ2-1	TRBV19	TRBD1	few	TGTGCCAGTAGTGACAGGGCATACTACAATGAGCAGTTCTTC	CASSDRAYYNEQFF
TRBJ1-4	TRBV29-1	TRBD1	NA	TGCAGCGTCCCCTCCGACAGGGGAGAAGGGGAACTGTTTTTT	CSVPSDRGEGELFF
TRBJ2-5	TRBV18	TRBD1	few	TGTGCCAGCTCACGAACAGGGGGCGCCGAGGAGACCCAGTACTTC	CASSRTGGAEETQYF
TRBJ1-6	TRBV6-5	NA	NA	TGTGCCAGCAGTTACGGAACAGGGAGGGTATCACCCCTCCACTTT	CASSYGTGRVSPLHF
TRBJ2-3	TRBV10-2	NA	NA	TGCGCCAGCAGTGAGCAGGGGCCCGGTACAGATACGCAGTATTTT	CASSEQGPGTDTQYF
TRBJ2-1	TRBV9	TRBD1	NA	TGTGCCAGCAGAGCGGGGACAGGGATCGGGGAGCAGTTCTTC	CASRAGTGIGEQFF
TRBJ2-7	TRBV5-6	TRBD1	NA	TGTGCCAGCAGCTTGATAGGGACAGGGGTTACCTACGAGCAGTACTTC	CASSLIGTGVTYEQYF
TRBJ1-2	TRBV19	TRBD1	NA	TGTGCCAGCCGTCACTGGGGGGACAGTCTAAACTATGGCTACACCTTC	CASRHWGDSLNYGYTF
TRBJ2-2	TRBV2	TRBD2	NA	TGTGCCAGCAGTGAAGACCTAGCGGGGGGCCAGGGCGGGGAGCTGTTTTTT	CASSEDLAGGQGGELFF
TRBJ2-5	TRBV7-7	NA	NA	TGTGCCAGCAGCACCGGCGGAGCACAAGAGACCCAGTACTTC	CASSTGGAQETQYF
TRBJ2-2	TRBV9	TRBD2	NA	TGTGCCAGCAGGGTCAGCGGGAGTTCCACCGGGGAGCTGTTTTTT	CASRVSGSSTGELFF